One and the same sample provided the 8 T cell receptor beta chains below, sequenced in a study of long-term antiretroviral therapy in people with HIV (dated by TCRdb to between 2021 and 2023). The immunoSEQ hsTCRB v3.0 assay was used at survey level resolution to sequence the TRB variable region. Here the immuneACCESS table is served through TCRdb, limited to in-frame sequences with V and J called. Missing clones are a known gap in these copies; in checked studies unresolved V genes cover under half, and the rest lacks a known reason. The sample has tens of thousands of clones on record, over 75% of them singletons. 5.5% to 6% of the sample rests with the top ten. Specimen: unsorted PBMCs, collected 1.1 years before starting antiretroviral therapy. The receptors were gathered from a woman between 25 and 40 years old with HIV.

This chain connects TRBV5-1 to TRBJ2-7; 9 bases align to TRBD1. The CDR3 is 13 amino acids. The J segment lost 5 bases and the V segment lost 5 bases, leaving 5 bases of the junction unmatched. Germline assignment: CDR1 SGHRS and CDR2 YFSETQ. The CDR3: CASRSGTGNEQYF. CDR3 bases: TGCGCCAGCAGGTCCGGGACAGGGAACGAGCAGTACTTC. Complete variable domain (other parts from reference TRBV5-1 and TRBJ2-7): KAGVTQTPRYLIKTRGQQVTLSCSPISGHRSVSWYQQTPGQGLQFLFEYFSETQRNKGNFPGRFSGRQFSNSRSEMNVSTLELGDSALYLCASRSGTGNEQYFGPGTRLTVT.

This chain connects TRBV10-3 to TRBJ1-2, with a possible D match to TRBD1 (5 bases). V was trimmed by 4 bases and J by 8 bases, leaving 11 bases between them. CDR1 is ENHRY, CDR2 SYGVKD, per germline. The CDR3 loop spans 12 amino acids. CDR3 sequence (DNA): TGTGCCATCAGTGGGGACCAGCGGGGCTACACCTTC. Translation: CAISGDQRGYTF.

The chain has TRBV6-5 and TRBJ1-3, with a weak D call TRBD1 (5 bases). The CDR3 length is 14 residues. Germline V gene lookup returns CDR1 MNHEY and CDR2 SVGAGI. With 5 bases removed from V and 0 bases from J, the gap between germline ends came to 8 bases. CDR3 sequence reads: CASSRQSSGNTIYF. CDR3 DNA: TGTGCCAGCAGTCGACAGAGCTCTGGAAACACCATATATTTT.

The V gene is TRBV12-5, the J gene TRBJ1-6; 9 bases are a match to TRBD1. The V gene end was trimmed by 7 bases and the J gene end by 9 bases; junction bases not matched to a gene: 7. CDR3 length equals 14 residues. CDR1 and CDR2 (germline): LGHNT, FRNRAP. CDR3 nucleotide sequence: TGTGCTAGTGCCCTGGGACAGGGAAGTTCACCCCTCCACTTT. As protein: CASALGQGSSPLHF. The variable domain in full, with the rest retrieved from reference TRBV12-5 and TRBJ1-6, is DARVTQTPRHKVTEMGQEVTMRCQPILGHNTVFWYRQTMMQGLELLAYFRNRAPLDDSGMPKDRFSAEMPDATLATLKIQPSEPRDSAVYFCASALGQGSSPLHFGNGTRLTVT.

The rearrangement joins TRBV2 to TRBJ1-2; no clear D. The CDR3 consists of 15 residues. V was shortened by 4 bases and J by 6 bases, with 18 bases between the two germline ends. Germline CDR1 is SNHLY and CDR2 is FYNNEI. The CDR3 spells CASSVVQVRKDGYTF. The CDR3 DNA follows: TGTGCCAGCAGTGTTGTGCAGGTTAGGAAGGATGGCTACACCTTC.

The V gene is TRBV2, the J gene TRBJ1-1; 7 bases line up with TRBD1. This CDR3 is 11 amino acids long. V lost 5 bases to trimming and J lost 8 bases; unmatched junction nucleotides: 2. Per the germline V gene, CDR1 is SNHLY and CDR2 is FYNNEI. The CDR3 sequence is CASSLDREAFF. CDR3 nucleotide sequence: TGTGCCAGCAGTCTGGACAGGGAAGCTTTCTTT.

The CDR3 reads CASSSTKPNYGYTF. The CDR3 bases are TGTGCCAGCAGTTCTACAAAACCTAACTATGGCTACACCTTC. The genes are TRBV27 and TRBJ1-2; no reliable D call. Germline V lookup: CDR1 MNHEY, CDR2 SMNVEV (reference sequence). This CDR3 is 14 amino acids long. Trimming removed 4 bases at V and 0 bases at J, with 9 bases between.

The chain uses TRBV18 and TRBJ2-1; weak D call: TRBD2 (5 bases). With 3 bases removed from V and 3 bases from J, the gap between germline ends came to 21 bases. CDR3 size: 18 residues. Germline-derived CDR1 and CDR2 are KGHSH and LQKENI. CDR3 bases: TGTGCCAGCTCACCTTTGTTCGGCGGGCTAGCCGTCTACAATGAGCAGTTCTTC. It specifies CASSPLFGGLAVYNEQFF.